The TCR beta chain under discussion was sequenced for a study of cytomegalovirus exposure and HLA in healthy donors. Study-wide results and caveats: CMV serostatus stood as the only immune exposure information on hand.

There are 14 residues in the CDR3. Trimming cost V 4 bases and J 1 base, with 10 bases left between them. Germline CDR1 reads SNHLY; CDR2 reads FYNNEI. Turning to this clone: As yet, its antigen is unknown.

PCR primers comprised 60 Vbeta and 13 Jbeta primers. Using immunoSEQ multiplex PCR, the repertoire was profiled, and TCRdb retains in-frame clones only, with some absent. The table includes over 150,000 clones, roughly 70% detected once. The sequenced sample consisted of PBMCs. The sequence was collected from a woman between 45 and 65 years old in good health and CMV-seropositive. The chain joins TRBV2 to TRBJ1-1; D gene ambiguous. Here the CDR3 reads CASSASRGNTEAFF. Written as DNA, the CDR3 is TGTGCCAGCAGTGCCTCACGGGGGAACACTGAAGCTTTCTTT. Full variable domain (missing parts from reference TRBV2 and TRBJ1-1): EPEVTQTPSHQVTQMGQEVILRCVPISNHLYFYWYRQILGQKVEFLVSFYNNEISEKSEIFDDQFSVERPDGSNFTLKIRSTKLEDSAMYFCASSASRGNTEAFFGQGTRLTVV.